The clone carrying this T cell receptor beta chain was observed many times. Using its own MiXCR run on the RACE reads, TCRdb lists one record per CDR3 protein. Here the sample spans about 57,000 distinct CDR3 sequences, 7% to 10% being singletons. CDR3 length: 14 residues. Deletions cut 6 bases from V and 3 bases from J, with 15 bases between. The data belong to a study of human T cells and chemical hapten exposure. Time point meaning: patch test 1, 2 weeks after DPC sensitization. Noted treatment: therapeutic diphenylcyclopropenone sensitization with weekly scalp DPC. The chain is built from TRBV12-3 or TRBV12-4 and TRBJ2-7; D unresolved. This TCR was sampled from a woman between 35 and 50 years old with alopecia areata. Some clones in this sample may be carry-over from other donors' samples. Specimen: whole blood, collected in connection with sensitization to the hapten diphenylcyclopropenone (DPC). Here the CDR3 DNA reads TGTGCCAGCAGCTCCCTCGGATACGACTACGAGCAGTACTTC. It is translated as CASSSLGYDYEQYF.